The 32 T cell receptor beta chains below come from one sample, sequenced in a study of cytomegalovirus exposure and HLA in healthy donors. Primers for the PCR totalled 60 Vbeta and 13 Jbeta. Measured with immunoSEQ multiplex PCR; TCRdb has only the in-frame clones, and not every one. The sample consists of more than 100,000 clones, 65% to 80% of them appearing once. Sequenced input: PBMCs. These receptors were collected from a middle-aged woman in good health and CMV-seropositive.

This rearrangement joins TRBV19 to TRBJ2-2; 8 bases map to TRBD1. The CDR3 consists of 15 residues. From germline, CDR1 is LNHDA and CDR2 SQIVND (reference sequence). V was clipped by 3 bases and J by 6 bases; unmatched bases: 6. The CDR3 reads CASSIRTGMAGELFF. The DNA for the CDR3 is TGTGCCAGTAGTATCCGGACAGGGATGGCCGGGGAGCTGTTTTTT.

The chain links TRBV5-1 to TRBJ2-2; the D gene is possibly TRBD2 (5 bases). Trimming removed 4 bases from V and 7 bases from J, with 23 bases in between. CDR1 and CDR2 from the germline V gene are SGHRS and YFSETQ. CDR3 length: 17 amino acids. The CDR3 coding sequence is TGCGCCAGCAGCAAGATCGGGGATGGAACGAAGGGCGGGGAGCTGTTTTTT. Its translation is CASSKIGDGTKGGELFF.

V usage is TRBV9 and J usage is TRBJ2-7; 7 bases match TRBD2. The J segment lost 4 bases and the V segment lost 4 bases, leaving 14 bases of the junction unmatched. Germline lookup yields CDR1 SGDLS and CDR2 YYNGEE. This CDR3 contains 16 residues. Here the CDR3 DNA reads TGTGCCAGCAGCCCTCGCGGCGGGAGTAATAGTTACGAGCAGTACTTC. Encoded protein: CASSPRGGSNSYEQYF.

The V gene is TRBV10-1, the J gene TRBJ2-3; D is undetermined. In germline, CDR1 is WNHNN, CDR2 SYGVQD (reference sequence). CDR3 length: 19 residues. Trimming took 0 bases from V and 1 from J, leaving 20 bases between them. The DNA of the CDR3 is TGCGCCAGCAGTGAGTCGACGTGGAGTCGCAGTGCGTGCACAGATACGCAGTATTTT. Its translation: CASSESTWSRSACTDTQYF.

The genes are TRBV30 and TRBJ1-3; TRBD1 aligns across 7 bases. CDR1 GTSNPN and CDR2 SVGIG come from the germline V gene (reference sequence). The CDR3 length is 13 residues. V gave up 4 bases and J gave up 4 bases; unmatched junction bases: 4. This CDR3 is CAWNSDRGNTIYF. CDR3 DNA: TGTGCCTGGAATTCGGACAGGGGAAACACCATATATTTT.

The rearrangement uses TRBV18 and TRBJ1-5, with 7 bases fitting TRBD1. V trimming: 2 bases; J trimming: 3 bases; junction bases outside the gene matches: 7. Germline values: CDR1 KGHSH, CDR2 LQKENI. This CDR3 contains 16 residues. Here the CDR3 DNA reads TGTGCCAGCTCACCATTTCCGACAGGGATCAATCAGCCCCAGCATTTT. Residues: CASSPFPTGINQPQHF. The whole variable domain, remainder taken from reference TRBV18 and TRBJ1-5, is NAGVMQNPRHLVRRRGQEARLRCSPMKGHSHVYWYRQLPEEGLKFMVYLQKENIIDESGMPKERFSAEFPKEGPSILRIQQVVRGDSAAYFCASSPFPTGINQPQHFGDGTRLSIL.

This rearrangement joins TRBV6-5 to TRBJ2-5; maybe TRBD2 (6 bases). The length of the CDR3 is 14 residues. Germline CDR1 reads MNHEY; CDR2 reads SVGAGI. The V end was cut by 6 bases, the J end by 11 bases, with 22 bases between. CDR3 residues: CASSPENGSGEQYF. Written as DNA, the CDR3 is TGTGCCAGCAGCCCCGAGAACGGGAGTGGGGAGCAGTACTTC.

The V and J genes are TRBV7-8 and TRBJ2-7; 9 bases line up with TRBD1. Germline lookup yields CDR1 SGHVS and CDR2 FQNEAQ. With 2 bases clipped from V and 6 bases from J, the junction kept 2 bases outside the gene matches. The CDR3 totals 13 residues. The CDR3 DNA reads TGTGCCAGCAGCTTACGGACAGGGGTCGAGCAGTACTTC. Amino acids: CASSLRTGVEQYF.

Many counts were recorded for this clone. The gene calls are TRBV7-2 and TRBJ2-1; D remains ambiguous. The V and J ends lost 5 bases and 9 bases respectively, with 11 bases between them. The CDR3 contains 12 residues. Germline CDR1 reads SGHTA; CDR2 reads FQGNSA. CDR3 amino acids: CASSQPPSEQFF. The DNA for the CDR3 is TGTGCCAGCAGCCAACCCCCCAGTGAGCAGTTCTTC.

CDR3 bases: TGCGCCAGCAGCCAAGATAGCGGGAGGGCATGGGGGGAGCTGTTTTTT. It encodes CASSQDSGRAWGELFF. The V call is TRBV4-3, the J call TRBJ2-2, with TRBD2 identical over 11 bases. The CDR3 loop spans 16 amino acids. CDR1 LGHNA and CDR2 YSLEER come from the germline V gene. After removal of 0 bases from V and 8 bases from J, the junction contained 5 bases not matched to a gene.

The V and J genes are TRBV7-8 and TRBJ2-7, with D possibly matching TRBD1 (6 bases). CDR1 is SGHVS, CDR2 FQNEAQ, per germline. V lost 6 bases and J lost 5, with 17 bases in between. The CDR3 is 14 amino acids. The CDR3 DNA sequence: TGTGCCAGCAGGGGCGCAGAAGGGGGAGACGAGCAGTACTTC. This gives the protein CASRGAEGGDEQYF.

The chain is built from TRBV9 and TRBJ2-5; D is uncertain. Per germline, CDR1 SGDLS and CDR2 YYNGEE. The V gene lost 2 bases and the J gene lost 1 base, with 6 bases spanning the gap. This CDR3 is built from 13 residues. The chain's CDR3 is CASSVASQETQYF. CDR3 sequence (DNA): TGTGCCAGCAGCGTTGCTAGCCAAGAGACCCAGTACTTC.

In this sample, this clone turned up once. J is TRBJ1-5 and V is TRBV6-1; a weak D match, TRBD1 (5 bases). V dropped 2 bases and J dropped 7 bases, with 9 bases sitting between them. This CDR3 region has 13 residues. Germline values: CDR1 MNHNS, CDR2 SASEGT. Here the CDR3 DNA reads TGTGCCAGCAGTGAAAGGCGGGACCAGCCCCAGCATTTT. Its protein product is CASSERRDQPQHF.

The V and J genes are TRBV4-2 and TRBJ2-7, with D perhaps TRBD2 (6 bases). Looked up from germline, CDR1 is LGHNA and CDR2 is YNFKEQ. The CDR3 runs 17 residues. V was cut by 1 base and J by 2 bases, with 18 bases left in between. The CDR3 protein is CASSQAETGTPTYEQYF. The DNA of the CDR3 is TGTGCCAGCAGCCAAGCGGAAACCGGGACTCCTACCTACGAGCAGTACTTC.

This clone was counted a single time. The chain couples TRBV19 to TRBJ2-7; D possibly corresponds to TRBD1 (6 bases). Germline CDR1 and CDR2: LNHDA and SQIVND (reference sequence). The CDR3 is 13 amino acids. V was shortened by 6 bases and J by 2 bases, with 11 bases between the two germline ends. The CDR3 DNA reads TGTGCCAGTAGAAAGACAGGTACCTACGAGCAGTACTTC. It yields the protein CASRKTGTYEQYF.

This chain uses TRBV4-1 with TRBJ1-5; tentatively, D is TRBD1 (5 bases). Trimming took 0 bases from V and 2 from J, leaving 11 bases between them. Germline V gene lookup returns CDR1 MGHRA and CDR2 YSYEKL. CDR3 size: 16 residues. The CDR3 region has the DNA TGCGCCAGCAGCCAAGAGGGTCGGGGGGGCAATCAGCCCCAGCATTTT. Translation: CASSQEGRGGNQPQHF.

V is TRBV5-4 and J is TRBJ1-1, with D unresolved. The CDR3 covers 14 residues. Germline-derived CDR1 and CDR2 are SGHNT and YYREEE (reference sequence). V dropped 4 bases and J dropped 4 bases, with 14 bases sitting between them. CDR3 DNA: TGTGCCAGCAGCGCCGGGGATCGGAGCACTGAAGCTTTCTTT. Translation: CASSAGDRSTEAFF.

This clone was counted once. Written as DNA, the CDR3 is TGCGCCAGCAGCTTGGGTGACTTCGAGCAGTACTTC. Protein product: CASSLGDFEQYF. The V call is TRBV5-1, the J call TRBJ2-7, with D unclear. Germline V lookup: CDR1 SGHRS, CDR2 YFSETQ. The CDR3 consists of 12 residues. Trimming left V 0 bases short and J 6 bases short, with 7 bases between.

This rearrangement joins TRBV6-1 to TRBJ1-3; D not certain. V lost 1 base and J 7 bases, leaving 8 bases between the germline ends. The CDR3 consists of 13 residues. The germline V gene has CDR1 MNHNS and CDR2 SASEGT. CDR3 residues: CASSEVRGNTIYF. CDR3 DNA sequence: TGTGCCAGCAGTGAAGTACGAGGGAACACCATATATTTT.

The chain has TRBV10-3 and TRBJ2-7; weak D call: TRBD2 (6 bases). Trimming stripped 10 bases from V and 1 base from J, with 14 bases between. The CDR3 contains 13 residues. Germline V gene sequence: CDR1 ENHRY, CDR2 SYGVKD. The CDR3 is CATTGEQSYEQYF. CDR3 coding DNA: TGTGCCACCACGGGAGAGCAGTCCTACGAGCAGTACTTC.

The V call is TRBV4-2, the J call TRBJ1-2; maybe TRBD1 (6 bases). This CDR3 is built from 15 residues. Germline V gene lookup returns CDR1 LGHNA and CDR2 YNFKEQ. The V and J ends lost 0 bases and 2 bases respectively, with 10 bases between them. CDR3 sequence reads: CASSQDRGHNYGYTF. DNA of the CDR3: TGTGCCAGCAGCCAAGATCGGGGACACAACTATGGCTACACCTTC.

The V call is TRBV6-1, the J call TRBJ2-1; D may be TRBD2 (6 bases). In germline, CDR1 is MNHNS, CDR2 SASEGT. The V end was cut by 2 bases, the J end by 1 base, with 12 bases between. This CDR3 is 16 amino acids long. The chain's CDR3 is CASSELPGTSYNEQFF. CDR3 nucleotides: TGTGCCAGCAGTGAACTTCCGGGGACTTCCTACAATGAGCAGTTCTTC.

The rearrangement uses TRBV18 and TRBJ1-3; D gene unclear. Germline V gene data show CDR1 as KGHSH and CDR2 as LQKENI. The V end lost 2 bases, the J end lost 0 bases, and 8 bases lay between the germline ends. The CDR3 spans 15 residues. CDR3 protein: CASSPLQTSGNTIYF. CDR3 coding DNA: TGTGCCAGCTCACCATTACAGACCTCTGGAAACACCATATATTTT.

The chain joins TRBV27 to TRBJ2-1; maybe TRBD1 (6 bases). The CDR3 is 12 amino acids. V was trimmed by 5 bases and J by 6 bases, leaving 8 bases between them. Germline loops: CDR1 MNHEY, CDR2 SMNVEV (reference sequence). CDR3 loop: CASSLRGNEQFF. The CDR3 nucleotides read TGTGCCAGCAGTCTCAGGGGCAATGAGCAGTTCTTC.

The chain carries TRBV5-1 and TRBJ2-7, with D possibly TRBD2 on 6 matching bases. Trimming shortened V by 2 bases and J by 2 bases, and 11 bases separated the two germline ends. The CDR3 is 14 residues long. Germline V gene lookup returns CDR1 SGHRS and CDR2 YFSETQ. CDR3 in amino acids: CASSLASVTYEQYF. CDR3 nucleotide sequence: TGCGCCAGCAGCTTAGCTAGCGTCACCTACGAGCAGTACTTC. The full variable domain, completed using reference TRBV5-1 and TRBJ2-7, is KAGVTQTPRYLIKTRGQQVTLSCSPISGHRSVSWYQQTPGQGLQFLFEYFSETQRNKGNFPGRFSGRQFSNSRSEMNVSTLELGDSALYLCASSLASVTYEQYFGPGTRLTVT.

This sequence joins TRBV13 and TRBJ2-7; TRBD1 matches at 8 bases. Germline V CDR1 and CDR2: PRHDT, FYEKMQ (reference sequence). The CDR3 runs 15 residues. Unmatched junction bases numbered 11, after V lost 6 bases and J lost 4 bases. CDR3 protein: CASSPPGQAGYEQYF. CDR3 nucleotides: TGTGCCAGCAGTCCTCCGGGACAGGCTGGATACGAGCAGTACTTC.

This chain's CDR3 is CATSRDTFRGRDGYTF. CDR3 coding DNA: TGTGCCACCAGCAGGGATACCTTCAGGGGGCGGGATGGCTACACCTTC. V gene TRBV15 combines with J gene TRBJ1-2, with 8 bases that match TRBD1. The CDR3 extends over 16 amino acids. Germline trimming cut 3 bases from V and 6 bases from J; bases unmatched to any gene: 12. The germline V gene has CDR1 LNHNV and CDR2 YYDKDF (reference sequence).

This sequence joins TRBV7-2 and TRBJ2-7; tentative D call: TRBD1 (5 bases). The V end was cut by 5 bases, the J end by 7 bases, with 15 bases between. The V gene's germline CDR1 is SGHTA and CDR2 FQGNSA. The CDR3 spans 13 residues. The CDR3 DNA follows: TGTGCCAGCAGCATGCAGGGCCCAAGAGAGCAGTACTTC. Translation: CASSMQGPREQYF.

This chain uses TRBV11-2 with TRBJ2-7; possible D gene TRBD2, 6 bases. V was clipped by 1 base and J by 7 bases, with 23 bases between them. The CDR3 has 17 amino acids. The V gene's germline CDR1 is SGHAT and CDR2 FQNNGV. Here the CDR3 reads CASSLVGVGTYMQEQYF. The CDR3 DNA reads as TGTGCCAGCAGCTTAGTGGGGGTGGGGACTTACATGCAGGAGCAGTACTTC.

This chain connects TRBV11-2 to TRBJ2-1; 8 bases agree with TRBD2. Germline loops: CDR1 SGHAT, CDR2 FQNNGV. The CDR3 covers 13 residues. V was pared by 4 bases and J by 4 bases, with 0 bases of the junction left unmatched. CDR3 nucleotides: TGTGCCAGCAGCTCTAGCGGGTACAATGAGCAGTTCTTC. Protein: CASSSSGYNEQFF.

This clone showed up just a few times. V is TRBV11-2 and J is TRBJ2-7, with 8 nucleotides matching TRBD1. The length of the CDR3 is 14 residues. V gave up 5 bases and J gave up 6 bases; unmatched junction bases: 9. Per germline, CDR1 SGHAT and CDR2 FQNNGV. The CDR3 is CASSVDRVLGEQYF. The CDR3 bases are TGTGCCAGCAGCGTGGACAGGGTGTTGGGCGAGCAGTACTTC.

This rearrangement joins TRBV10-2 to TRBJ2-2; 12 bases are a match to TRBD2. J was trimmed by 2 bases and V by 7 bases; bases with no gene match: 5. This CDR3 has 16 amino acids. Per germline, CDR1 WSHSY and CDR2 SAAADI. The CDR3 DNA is TGCGCCAGCATCGCTAGCGGGAGGGTTAACACCGGGGAGCTGTTTTTT. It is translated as CASIASGRVNTGELFF.